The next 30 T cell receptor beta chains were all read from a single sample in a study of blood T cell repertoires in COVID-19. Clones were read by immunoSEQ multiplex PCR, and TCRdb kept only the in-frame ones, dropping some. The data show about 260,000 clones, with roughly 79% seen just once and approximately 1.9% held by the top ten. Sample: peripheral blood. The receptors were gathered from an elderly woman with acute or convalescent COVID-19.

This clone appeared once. CDR3 amino acids: CASSGTGFTEAFF. The CDR3 DNA sequence: TGCGCCAGCAGCGGAACAGGGTTCACTGAAGCTTTCTTT. The chain combines TRBV5-1 with TRBJ1-1; possibly TRBD1 for D (6 bases). The CDR3 contains 13 residues. Trimming removed 4 bases from V and 4 bases from J, with 11 bases in between. Germline V gives CDR1 SGHRS, CDR2 YFSETQ.

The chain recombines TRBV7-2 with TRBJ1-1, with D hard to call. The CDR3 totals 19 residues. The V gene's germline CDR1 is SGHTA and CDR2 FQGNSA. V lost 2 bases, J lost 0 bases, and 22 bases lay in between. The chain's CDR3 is CASSLRRGMSPLMNTEAFF. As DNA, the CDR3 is TGTGCCAGCAGCTTACGACGAGGCATGTCCCCACTCATGAACACTGAAGCTTTCTTT.

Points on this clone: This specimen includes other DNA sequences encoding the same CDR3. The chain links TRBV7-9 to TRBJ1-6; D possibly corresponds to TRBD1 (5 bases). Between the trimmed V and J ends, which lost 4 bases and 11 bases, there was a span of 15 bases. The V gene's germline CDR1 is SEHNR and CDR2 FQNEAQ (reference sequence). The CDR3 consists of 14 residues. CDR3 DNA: TGTGCCAGCAGCTCGCGGGGGGGGGTGACACCCCTCCACTTT. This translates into CASSSRGGVTPLHF.

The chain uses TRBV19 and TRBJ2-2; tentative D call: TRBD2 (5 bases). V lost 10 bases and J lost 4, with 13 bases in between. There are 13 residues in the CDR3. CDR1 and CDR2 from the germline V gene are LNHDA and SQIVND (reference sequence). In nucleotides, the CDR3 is TGTGCCACCAATCCGGGATCCACCGGGGAGCTGTTTTTT. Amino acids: CATNPGSTGELFF.

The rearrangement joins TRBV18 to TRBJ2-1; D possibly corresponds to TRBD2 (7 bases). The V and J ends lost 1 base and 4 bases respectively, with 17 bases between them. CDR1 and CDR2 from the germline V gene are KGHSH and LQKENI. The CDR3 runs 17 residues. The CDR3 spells CASSPRLVRGGYNEQFF. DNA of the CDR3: TGTGCCAGCTCACCACGTTTAGTCAGGGGAGGGTACAATGAGCAGTTCTTC. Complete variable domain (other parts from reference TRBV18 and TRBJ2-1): NAGVMQNPRHLVRRRGQEARLRCSPMKGHSHVYWYRQLPEEGLKFMVYLQKENIIDESGMPKERFSAEFPKEGPSILRIQQVVRGDSAAYFCASSPRLVRGGYNEQFFGPGTRLTVL.

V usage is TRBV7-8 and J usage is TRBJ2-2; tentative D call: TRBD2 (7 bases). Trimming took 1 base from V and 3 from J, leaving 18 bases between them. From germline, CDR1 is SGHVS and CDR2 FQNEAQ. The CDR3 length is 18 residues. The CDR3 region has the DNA TGTGCCAGCAGCTTAGAACGTGGGCGAGGGGGGGACACCGGGGAGCTGTTTTTT. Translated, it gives CASSLERGRGGDTGELFF.

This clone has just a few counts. The CDR3: CASSLDLGGAYTEAFF. CDR3 in DNA: TGTGCCAGCAGCTTGGATTTAGGGGGCGCTTATACTGAAGCTTTCTTT. This chain uses TRBV5-8 with TRBJ1-1; 7 bases are shared with TRBD1. The CDR3 totals 16 residues. Germline V gene data show CDR1 as SGHTS and CDR2 as YDEGEE. Trimming removed 0 bases from V and 5 bases from J; junction bases left unmatched: 10.

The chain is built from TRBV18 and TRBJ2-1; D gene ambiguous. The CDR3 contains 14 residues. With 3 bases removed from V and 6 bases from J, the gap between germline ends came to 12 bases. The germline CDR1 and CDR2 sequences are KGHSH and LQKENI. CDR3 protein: CASSPRGLGNEQFF. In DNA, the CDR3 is TGTGCCAGCTCACCTAGAGGATTGGGCAATGAGCAGTTCTTC. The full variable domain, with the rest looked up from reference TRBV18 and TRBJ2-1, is NAGVMQNPRHLVRRRGQEARLRCSPMKGHSHVYWYRQLPEEGLKFMVYLQKENIIDESGMPKERFSAEFPKEGPSILRIQQVVRGDSAAYFCASSPRGLGNEQFFGPGTRLTVL.

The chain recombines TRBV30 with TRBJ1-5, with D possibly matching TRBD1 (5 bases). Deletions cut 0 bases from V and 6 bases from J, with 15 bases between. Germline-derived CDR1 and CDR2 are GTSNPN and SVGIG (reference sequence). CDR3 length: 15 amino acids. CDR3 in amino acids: CAWSVPQGHGQPQHF. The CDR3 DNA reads TGTGCCTGGAGTGTTCCGCAGGGCCACGGTCAGCCCCAGCATTTT.

CDR3 bases: TGCAGTGCTAGTCCCACGACTAGCGCGAGCTCCTACGAGCAGTACTTC. The encoded protein is CSASPTTSASSYEQYF. The V and J genes are TRBV20-1 and TRBJ2-7, with 8 bases lining up with TRBD2. Germline CDR1 DFQATT, CDR2 SNEGSKA (reference sequence). This CDR3 is 16 amino acids long. Trimming cost V 3 bases and J 0 bases; bases outside gene matches: 10.

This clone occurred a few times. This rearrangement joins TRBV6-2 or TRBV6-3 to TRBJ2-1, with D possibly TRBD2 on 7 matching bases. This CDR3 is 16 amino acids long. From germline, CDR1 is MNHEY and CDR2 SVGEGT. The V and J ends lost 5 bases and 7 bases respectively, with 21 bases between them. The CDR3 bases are TGTGCCAGCAGTCCCGGACTAGGGCGAGGGGGGAATGAGCAGTTCTTC. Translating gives CASSPGLGRGGNEQFF.

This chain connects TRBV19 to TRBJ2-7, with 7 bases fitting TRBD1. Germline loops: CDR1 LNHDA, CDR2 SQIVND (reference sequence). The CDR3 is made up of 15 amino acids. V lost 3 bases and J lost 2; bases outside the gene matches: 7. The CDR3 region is CASSIPGQDAYEQYF. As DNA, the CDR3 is TGTGCCAGTAGTATCCCTGGACAGGACGCCTACGAGCAGTACTTC.

The CDR3 nucleotides are TGTGCCAGCACCCAGGGACAGGGAAATCAGCCCCAGCATTTT. As protein: CASTQGQGNQPQHF. The chain carries TRBV6-1 and TRBJ1-5; TRBD1 matches 9 bases. The trim removed 7 bases at V and 4 bases at J, leaving 5 bases unmatched. This CDR3 contains 14 residues. The V gene's germline CDR1 is MNHNS and CDR2 SASEGT.

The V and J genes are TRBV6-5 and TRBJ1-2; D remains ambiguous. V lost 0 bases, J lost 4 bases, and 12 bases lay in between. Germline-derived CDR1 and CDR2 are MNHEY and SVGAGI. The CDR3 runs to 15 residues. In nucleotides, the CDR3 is TGTGCCAGCAGTTACTCGCAGCAGACTCCCTATGGCTACACCTTC. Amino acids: CASSYSQQTPYGYTF.

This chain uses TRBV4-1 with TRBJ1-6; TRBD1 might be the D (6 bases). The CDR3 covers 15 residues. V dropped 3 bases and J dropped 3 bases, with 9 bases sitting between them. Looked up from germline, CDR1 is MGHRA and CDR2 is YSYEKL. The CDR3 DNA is TGCGCCAGCAGCCAGGACAGCCACTATAATTCACCCCTCCACTTT. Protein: CASSQDSHYNSPLHF.

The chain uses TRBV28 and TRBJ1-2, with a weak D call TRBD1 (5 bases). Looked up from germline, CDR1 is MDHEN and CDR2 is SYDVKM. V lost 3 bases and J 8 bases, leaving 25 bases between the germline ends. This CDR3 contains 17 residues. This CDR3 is CASSLSGAGGVPQGYTF. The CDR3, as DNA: TGTGCCAGCAGTTTGTCCGGCGCGGGGGGGGTCCCCCAGGGCTACACCTTC.

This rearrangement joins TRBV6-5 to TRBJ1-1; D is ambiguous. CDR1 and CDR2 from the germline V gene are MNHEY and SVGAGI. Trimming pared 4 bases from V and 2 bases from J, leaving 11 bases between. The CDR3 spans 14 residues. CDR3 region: CASSFGRDNTEAFF. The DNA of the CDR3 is TGTGCCAGCAGTTTCGGGCGGGATAACACTGAAGCTTTCTTT.

CDR3 sequence (DNA): TGTGCCAGCAGTTACCCTCGGACAGGGGACCTGGAGACCCAGTACTTC. Protein: CASSYPRTGDLETQYF. V usage is TRBV6-6 and J usage is TRBJ2-5; 9 bases line up with TRBD1. Trimming took 2 bases from V and 5 from J; bases not matched to a gene: 9. The CDR3 is 16 residues long. Germline-derived CDR1 and CDR2 are MNHNY and SVGAGI (reference sequence).

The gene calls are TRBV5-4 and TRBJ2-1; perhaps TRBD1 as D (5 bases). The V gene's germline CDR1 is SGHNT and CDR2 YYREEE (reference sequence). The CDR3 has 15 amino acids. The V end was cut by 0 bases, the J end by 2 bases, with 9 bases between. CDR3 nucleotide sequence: TGTGCCAGCAGCTTGGACGTGGGGCCCTACAATGAGCAGTTCTTC. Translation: CASSLDVGPYNEQFF.

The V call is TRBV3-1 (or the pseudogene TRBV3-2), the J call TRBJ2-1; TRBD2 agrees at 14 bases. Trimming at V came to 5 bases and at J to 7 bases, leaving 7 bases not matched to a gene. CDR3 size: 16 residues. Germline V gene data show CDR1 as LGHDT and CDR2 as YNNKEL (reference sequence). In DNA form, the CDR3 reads TGTGCCAGCAGCACGCCCGGGACTAGCGGGAGTAATGAGCAGTTCTTC. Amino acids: CASSTPGTSGSNEQFF.

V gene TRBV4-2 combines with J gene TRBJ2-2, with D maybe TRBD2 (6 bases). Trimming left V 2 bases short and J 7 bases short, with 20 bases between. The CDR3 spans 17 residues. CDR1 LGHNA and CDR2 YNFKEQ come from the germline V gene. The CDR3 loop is CASSQIASVIIDGELFF. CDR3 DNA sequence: TGTGCCAGCAGCCAAATCGCTAGCGTGATTATTGACGGGGAGCTGTTTTTT.

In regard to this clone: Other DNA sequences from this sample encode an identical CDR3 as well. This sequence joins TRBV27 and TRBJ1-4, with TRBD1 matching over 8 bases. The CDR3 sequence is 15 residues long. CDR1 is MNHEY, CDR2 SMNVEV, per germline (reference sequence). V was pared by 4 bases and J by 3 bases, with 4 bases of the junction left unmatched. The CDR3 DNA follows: TGTGCCAGCAGTTGGCGGACAGGGTCTAATGAAAAACTGTTTTTT. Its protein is CASSWRTGSNEKLFF.

This chain's CDR3 is CASSTPKGGSEQYF. The DNA of the CDR3 is TGTGCCAGCAGCACCCCCAAGGGCGGGAGCGAGCAGTACTTC. This rearrangement joins TRBV5-4 to TRBJ2-7, with 7 bases aligning to TRBD2. Trimming cost V 4 bases and J 6 bases; bases outside gene matches: 10. The CDR3 is 14 amino acids. Germline CDR1 SGHNT, CDR2 YYREEE (reference sequence).

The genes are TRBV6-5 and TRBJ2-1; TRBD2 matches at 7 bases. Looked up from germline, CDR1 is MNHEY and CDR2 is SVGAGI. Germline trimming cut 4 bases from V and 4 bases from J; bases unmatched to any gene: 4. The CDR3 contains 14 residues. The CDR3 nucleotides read TGTGCCAGCAGTTCCCTGGGACTATACAATGAGCAGTTCTTC. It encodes CASSSLGLYNEQFF.

The CDR3: CASSLRTESGANVLTF. The CDR3 coding sequence is TGTGCCAGCAGCTTAAGGACAGAGTCTGGGGCCAACGTCCTGACTTTC. V gene TRBV7-3 combines with J gene TRBJ2-6; TRBD1 might be the D (6 bases). In germline, CDR1 is SGHTA, CDR2 FQGTGA. Trimming left V 1 base short and J 1 base short, with 8 bases between. The CDR3 is 16 residues long.

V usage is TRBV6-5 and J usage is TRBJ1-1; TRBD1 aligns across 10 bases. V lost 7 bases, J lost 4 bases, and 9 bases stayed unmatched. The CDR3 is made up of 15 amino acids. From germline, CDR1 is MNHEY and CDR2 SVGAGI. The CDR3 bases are TGTGCCAGCACTACTGCGGGACAGGGGTTCACTGAAGCTTTCTTT. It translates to CASTTAGQGFTEAFF.

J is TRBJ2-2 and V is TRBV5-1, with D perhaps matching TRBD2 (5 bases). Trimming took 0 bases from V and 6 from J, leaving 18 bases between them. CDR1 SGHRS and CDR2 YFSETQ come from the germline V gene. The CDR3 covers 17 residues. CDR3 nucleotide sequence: TGCGCCAGCAGCTTGGCGCTAGCAGACGAACTATCCGGGGAGCTGTTTTTT. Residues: CASSLALADELSGELFF.

CDR3 amino acids: CASSGTGGGNQPQHF. The CDR3 nucleotides are TGTGCCAGCAGTGGGACAGGGGGTGGCAATCAGCCCCAGCATTTT. The chain carries TRBV28 and TRBJ1-5; TRBD1 matches at 11 bases. The V gene's germline CDR1 is MDHEN and CDR2 SYDVKM. V shed 5 bases, J shed 2 bases, and the junction held 2 bases outside the gene matches. The CDR3 totals 15 residues.

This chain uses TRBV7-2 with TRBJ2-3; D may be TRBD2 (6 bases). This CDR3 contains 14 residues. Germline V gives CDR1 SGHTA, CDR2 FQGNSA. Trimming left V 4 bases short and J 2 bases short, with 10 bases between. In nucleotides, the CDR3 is TGTGCCAGCAGCTGGGACTTTAACACAGATACGCAGTATTTT. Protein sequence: CASSWDFNTDTQYF. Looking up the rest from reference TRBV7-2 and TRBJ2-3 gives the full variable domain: GAGVSQSPSNKVTEKGKDVELRCDPISGHTALYWYRQSLGQGLEFLIYFQGNSAPDKSGLPSDRFSAERTGGSVSTLTIQRTQQEDSAVYLCASSWDFNTDTQYFGPGTRLTVL.

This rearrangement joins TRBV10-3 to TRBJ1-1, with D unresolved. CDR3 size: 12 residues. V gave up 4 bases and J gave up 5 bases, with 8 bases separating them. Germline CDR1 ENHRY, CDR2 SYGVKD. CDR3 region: CAISGQGTEAFF. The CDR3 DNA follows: TGTGCCATCAGTGGACAAGGTACTGAAGCTTTCTTT.